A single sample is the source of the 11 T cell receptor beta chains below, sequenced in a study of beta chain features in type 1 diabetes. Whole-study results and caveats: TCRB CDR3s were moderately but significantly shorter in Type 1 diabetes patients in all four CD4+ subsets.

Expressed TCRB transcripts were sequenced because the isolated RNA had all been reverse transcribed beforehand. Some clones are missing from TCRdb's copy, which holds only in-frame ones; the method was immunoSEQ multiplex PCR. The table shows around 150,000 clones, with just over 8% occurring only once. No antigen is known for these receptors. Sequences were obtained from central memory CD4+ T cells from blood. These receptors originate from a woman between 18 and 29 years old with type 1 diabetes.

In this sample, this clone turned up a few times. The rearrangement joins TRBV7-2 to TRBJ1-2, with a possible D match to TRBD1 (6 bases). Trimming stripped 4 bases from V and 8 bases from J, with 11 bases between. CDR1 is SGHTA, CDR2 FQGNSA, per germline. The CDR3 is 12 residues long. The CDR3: CASSSTGNGYTF. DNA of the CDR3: TGTGCCAGCAGCTCCACAGGGAACGGCTACACCTTC. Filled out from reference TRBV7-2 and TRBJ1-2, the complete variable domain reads GAGVSQSPSNKVTEKGKDVELRCDPISGHTALYWYRQSLGQGLEFLIYFQGNSAPDKSGLPSDRFSAERTGGSVSTLTIQRTQQEDSAVYLCASSSTGNGYTFGSGTRLTVV.

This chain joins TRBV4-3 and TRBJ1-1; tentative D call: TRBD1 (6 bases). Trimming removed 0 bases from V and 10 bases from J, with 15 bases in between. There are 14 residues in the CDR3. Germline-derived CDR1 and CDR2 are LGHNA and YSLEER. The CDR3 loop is CASSQEGGTAGAFF. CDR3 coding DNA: TGCGCCAGCAGCCAAGAAGGGGGAACGGCCGGAGCTTTCTTT.

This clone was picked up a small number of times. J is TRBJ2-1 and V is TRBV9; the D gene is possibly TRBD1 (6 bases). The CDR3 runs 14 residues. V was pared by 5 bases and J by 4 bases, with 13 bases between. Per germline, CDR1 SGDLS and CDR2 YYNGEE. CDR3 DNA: TGTGCCAGCAGGGCCGAGGGGGTATACAATGAGCAGTTCTTC. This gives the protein CASRAEGVYNEQFF.

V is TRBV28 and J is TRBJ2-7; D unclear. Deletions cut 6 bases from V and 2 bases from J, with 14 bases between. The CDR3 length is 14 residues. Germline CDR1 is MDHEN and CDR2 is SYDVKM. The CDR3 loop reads CASRPSPGPYEQYF. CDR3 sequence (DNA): TGTGCCAGCAGACCTTCACCGGGTCCCTACGAGCAGTACTTC.

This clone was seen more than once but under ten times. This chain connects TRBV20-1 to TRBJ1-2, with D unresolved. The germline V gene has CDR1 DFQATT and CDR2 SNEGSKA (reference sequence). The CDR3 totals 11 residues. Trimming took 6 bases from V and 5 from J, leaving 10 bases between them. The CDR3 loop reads CSAPPGYGYTF. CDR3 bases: TGCAGTGCCCCCCCAGGATATGGCTACACCTTC.

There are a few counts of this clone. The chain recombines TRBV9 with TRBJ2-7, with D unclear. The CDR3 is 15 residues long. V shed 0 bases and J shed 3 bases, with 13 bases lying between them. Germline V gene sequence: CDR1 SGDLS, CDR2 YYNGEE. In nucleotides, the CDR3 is TGTGCCAGCAGCGTAGACGTAAGCGCTGACTACGAGCAGTACTTC. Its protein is CASSVDVSADYEQYF.

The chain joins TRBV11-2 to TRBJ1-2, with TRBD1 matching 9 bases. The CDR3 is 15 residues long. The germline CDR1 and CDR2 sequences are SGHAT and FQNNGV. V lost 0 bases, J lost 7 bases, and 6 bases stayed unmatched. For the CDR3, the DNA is TGTGCCAGCAGCTTAGATTTGGGACAGGGACGTGGCTACACCTTC. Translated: CASSLDLGQGRGYTF.

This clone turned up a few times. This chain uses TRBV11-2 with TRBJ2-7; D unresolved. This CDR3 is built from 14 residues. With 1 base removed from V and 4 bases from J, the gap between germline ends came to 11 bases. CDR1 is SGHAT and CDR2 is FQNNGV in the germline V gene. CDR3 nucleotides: TGTGCCAGCAGCTTAGCTCCTATATTATACGAGCAGTACTTC. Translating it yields CASSLAPILYEQYF.

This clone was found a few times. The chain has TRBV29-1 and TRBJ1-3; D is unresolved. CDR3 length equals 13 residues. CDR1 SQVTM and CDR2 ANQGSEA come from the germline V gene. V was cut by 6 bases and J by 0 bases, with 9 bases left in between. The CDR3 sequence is CSVKHSSGNTIYF. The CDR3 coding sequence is TGCAGCGTCAAGCATAGCTCTGGAAACACCATATATTTT.

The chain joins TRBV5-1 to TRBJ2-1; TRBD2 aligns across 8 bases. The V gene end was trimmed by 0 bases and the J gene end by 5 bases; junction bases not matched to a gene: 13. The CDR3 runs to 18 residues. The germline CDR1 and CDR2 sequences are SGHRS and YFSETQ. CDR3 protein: CASSLASASGRQNNEQFF. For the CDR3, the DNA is TGCGCCAGCAGCTTGGCCTCGGCTAGCGGGCGCCAGAACAATGAGCAGTTCTTC.

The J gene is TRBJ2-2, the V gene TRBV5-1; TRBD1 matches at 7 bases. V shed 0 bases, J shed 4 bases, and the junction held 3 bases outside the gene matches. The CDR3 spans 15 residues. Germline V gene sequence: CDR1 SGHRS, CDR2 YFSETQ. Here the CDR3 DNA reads TGCGCCAGCAGCTTGGCCAGGGGGAGCACCGGGGAGCTGTTTTTT. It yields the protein CASSLARGSTGELFF.